Each of the 5 T cell receptor beta chains below was sequenced from the same sample in a study of T cell repertoires in cytomegalovirus infection. MiXCR, applied by TCRdb to the reads, yields one record per CDR3 protein. Counted here are 350,000 to 400,000 distinct CDR3 sequences, roughly 34% occurring once; the ten biggest clones make up about 14%. These TCRs are of unknown antigen specificity. This specimen was cultured PBMCs, taken from culture after CMV antigen stimulation. The receptor source for this set is a human donor in good health (CMV status not recorded). Some clones in this sample may be carry-over from other donors' samples.

This clonotype has more than one count but fewer than ten. The rearrangement links TRBV7-3 to TRBJ2-1; 16 bases fit TRBD2. With 4 bases clipped from V and 4 bases from J, the junction kept 13 bases outside the gene matches. The CDR3 has 20 residues. CDR1 and CDR2 from the germline V gene are SGHTA and FQGTGA. CDR3 amino acids: CASSSPSGTSGRAGYNEQFF. Written as DNA, the CDR3 is TGTGCCAGCAGCTCCCCCTCCGGGACTAGCGGGAGGGCGGGTTACAATGAGCAGTTCTTC.

This chain joins TRBV11-3 and TRBJ2-3; TRBD2 matches at 9 bases. The germline V gene has CDR1 SGHNT and CDR2 YENEEA. V lost 5 bases, J lost 0 bases, and 9 bases stayed unmatched. The CDR3 extends over 17 amino acids. In DNA form, the CDR3 reads TGTGCCAGCAGCCCCCGACTAGCGGCAACGAGCACAGATACGCAGTATTTT. It yields the protein CASSPRLAATSTDTQYF.

This clonotype has just a few counts. The genes are TRBV4-1 and TRBJ1-4, with D possibly being TRBD1 (5 bases). The CDR3 has 17 residues. Germline V gene sequence: CDR1 MGHRA, CDR2 YSYEKL. The V gene lost 1 base and the J gene lost 0 bases, with 12 bases spanning the gap. CDR3 protein: CASSQGSGPTTNEKLFF. In nucleotides, the CDR3 is TGCGCCAGCAGCCAAGGGTCAGGGCCCACAACTAATGAAAAACTGTTTTTT.

The chain joins TRBV10-2 to TRBJ2-1, with D possibly matching TRBD1 (5 bases). CDR1 is WSHSY, CDR2 SAAADI, per germline. This CDR3 contains 16 residues. Trimming took off 6 bases at V and 0 bases at J, with 15 bases between the two ends. The CDR3 DNA follows: TGCGCCAGCAGGTCAGACAGCTATAGCTCCTACAATGAGCAGTTCTTC. Translating gives CASRSDSYSSYNEQFF.

This sequence joins TRBV28 and TRBJ2-5, with a tentative D call TRBD2 (6 bases). Deletions cut 6 bases from V and 1 base from J, with 9 bases between. This CDR3 is 13 amino acids long. The germline gives CDR1 MDHEN, CDR2 SYDVKM. The CDR3 region is CASREGFQETQYF. In nucleotides, the CDR3 is TGTGCCAGCAGGGAGGGTTTCCAAGAGACCCAGTACTTC.